The entry below gives a single T cell receptor beta chain sequence along with its context. This sample is drawn from a study of shared clonotypes between healthy human individuals. It was about 190 ng DNA, around 33,000 T cell genomes, that sorted-subset replicate PCRs used. Produced via immunoSEQ multiplex PCR; TCRdb's table is partial and in-frame only. Among about 690,000 clones, 80% to 95% were seen once, and the ten largest hold approximately 35%. The V gene lost 0 bases and the J gene lost 0 bases, with 9 bases spanning the gap. Per germline, CDR1 SGDLS and CDR2 YYNGEE. CDR3 length: 16 amino acids.

The receptor was derived from a man aged 18 to 30 in good health. Some clones in this sample may be carry-over from other donors' samples. Sequencing was done on a sample of memory CD8+ T cells from PBMCs. This sample's subset: CD45RO+ cells pooled with CCR7-negative TemRA cells. The gene calls are TRBV9 and TRBJ1-4; no clear D gene. This CDR3 reads CASSVGGKATNEKLFF. The CDR3 coding sequence is TGTGCCAGCAGCGTAGGAGGGAAAGCAACTAATGAAAAACTGTTTTTT.